This T cell receptor (beta chain) stems from a study of response to subunit inactivated influenza vaccine. Germline CDR1 is MNHEY and CDR2 is SVGAGI. Unmatched junction bases numbered 4, after V lost 0 bases and J lost 7 bases. This CDR3 is built from 15 residues. At least ten counts were recorded for this clonotype. The antigen is unknown. Study-level results: Authors suggested that a seasonal influenza vaccination recruits few new T cells each time.

TCRdb fed the RT-PCR reads into MiXCR, producing one record per CDR3 protein. The sample lists a few hundred thousand distinct CDR3 sequences; roughly 22% were seen once. Here the sequenced sample was PBMCs from blood, taken roughly 20 months after vaccination. The rearrangement uses TRBV6-5 and TRBJ1-5; 9 bases are a match to TRBD1. The sequence derives from a man aged 45 to 70 who received an inactivated influenza vaccine. CDR3 nucleotide sequence: TGTGCCAGCAGTTACTCGGGACAGGGAAGGCAGCCCCAGCATTTT. Its protein product is CASSYSGQGRQPQHF.